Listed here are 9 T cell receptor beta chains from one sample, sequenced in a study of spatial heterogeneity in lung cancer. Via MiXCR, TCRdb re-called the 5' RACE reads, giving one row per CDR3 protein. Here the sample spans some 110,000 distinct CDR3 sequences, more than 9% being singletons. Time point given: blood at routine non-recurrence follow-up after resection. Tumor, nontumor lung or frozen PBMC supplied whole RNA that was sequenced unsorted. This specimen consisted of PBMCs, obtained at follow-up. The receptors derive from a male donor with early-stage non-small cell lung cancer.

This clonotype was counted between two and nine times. This chain's CDR3 is CASSAGTEAFF. The CDR3 coding sequence is TGCGCCAGCAGTGCGGGCACTGAAGCTTTCTTT. The chain joins TRBV10-1 to TRBJ1-1; D remains ambiguous. Trimming left V 4 bases short and J 4 bases short, with 4 bases between. Per germline, CDR1 WNHNN and CDR2 SYGVQD (reference sequence). The CDR3 contains 11 residues.

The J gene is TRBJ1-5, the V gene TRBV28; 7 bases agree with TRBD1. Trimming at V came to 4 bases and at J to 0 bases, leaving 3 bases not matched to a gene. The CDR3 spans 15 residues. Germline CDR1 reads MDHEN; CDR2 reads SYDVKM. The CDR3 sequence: CASSWDSYSNQPQHF. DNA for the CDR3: TGTGCCAGCAGTTGGGACAGCTATAGCAATCAGCCCCAGCATTTT.

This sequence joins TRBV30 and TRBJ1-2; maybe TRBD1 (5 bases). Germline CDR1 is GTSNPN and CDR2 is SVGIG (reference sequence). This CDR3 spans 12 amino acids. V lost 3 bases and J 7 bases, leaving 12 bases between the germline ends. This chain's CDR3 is CAWRDPQGGYTF. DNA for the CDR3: TGTGCCTGGAGGGATCCGCAGGGTGGCTACACCTTC. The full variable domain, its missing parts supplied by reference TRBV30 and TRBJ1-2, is SQTIHQWPATLVQPVGSPLSLECTVEGTSNPNLYWYRQAAGRGLQLLFYSVGIGQISSEVPQNLSASRPQDRQFILSSKKLLLSDSGFYLCAWRDPQGGYTFGSGTRLTVV.

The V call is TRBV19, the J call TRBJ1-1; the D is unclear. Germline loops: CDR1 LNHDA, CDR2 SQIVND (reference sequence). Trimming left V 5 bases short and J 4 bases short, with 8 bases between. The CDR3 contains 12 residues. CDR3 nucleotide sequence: TGTGCCAGTAGTTCCTGGGGCACTGAAGCTTTCTTT. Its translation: CASSSWGTEAFF.

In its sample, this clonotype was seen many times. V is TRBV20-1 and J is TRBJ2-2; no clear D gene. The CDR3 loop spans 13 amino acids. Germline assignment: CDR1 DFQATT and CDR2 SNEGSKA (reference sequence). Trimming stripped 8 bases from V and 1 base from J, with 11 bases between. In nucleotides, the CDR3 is TGCAGTAACCCCCCGGGGAACACCGGGGAGCTGTTTTTT. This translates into CSNPPGNTGELFF.

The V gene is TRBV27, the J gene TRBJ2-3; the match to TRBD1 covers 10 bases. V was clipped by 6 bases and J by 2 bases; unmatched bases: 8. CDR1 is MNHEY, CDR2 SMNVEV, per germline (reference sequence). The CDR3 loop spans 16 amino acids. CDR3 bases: TGTGCCAGCAGGCCTTCCGGGACAGGGGCCACAGATACGCAGTATTTT. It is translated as CASRPSGTGATDTQYF.

As DNA, the CDR3 is TGCAGCGTTCAGGTGACGAACACCATATATTTT. Protein product: CSVQVTNTIYF. V and J are TRBV29-1 and TRBJ1-3; D not certain. From germline, CDR1 is SQVTM and CDR2 ANQGSEA. The length of the CDR3 is 11 residues. Trimming took 5 bases from V and 7 from J, leaving 9 bases between them.

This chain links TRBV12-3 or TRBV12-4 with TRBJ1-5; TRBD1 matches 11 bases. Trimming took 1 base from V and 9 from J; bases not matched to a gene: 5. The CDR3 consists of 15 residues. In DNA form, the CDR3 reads TGTGCCAGCAGTTTAGGCGGACAGGGGGCATCGCCCCAGCATTTT. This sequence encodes CASSLGGQGASPQHF.

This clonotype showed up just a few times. Here the CDR3 reads CASSFPFGNNTEAFF. In nucleotides, the CDR3 is TGTGCCAGCAGCTTTCCCTTCGGGAACAACACTGAAGCTTTCTTT. V is TRBV7-9 and J is TRBJ1-1; D remains unclear. Germline V gives CDR1 SEHNR, CDR2 FQNEAQ (reference sequence). Deletions cut 3 bases from V and 2 bases from J, with 13 bases between. CDR3 size: 15 residues. The full variable domain, rest sourced from reference TRBV7-9 and TRBJ1-1, is DTGVSQNPRHKITKRGQNVTFRCDPISEHNRLYWYRQTLGQGPEFLTYFQNEAQLEKSRLLSDRFSAERPKGSFSTLEIQRTEQGDSAMYLCASSFPFGNNTEAFFGQGTRLTVV.